The 9 T cell receptor beta chains below were found in one sample sequenced in a study of blood T cell repertoires in COVID-19. TCRdb keeps only in-frame clones here, not all; method: immunoSEQ multiplex PCR. This table has around 300,000 clones, 75% to 90% appearing once. The sequencing sample was made of PBMCs or T cells enriched from blood (not recorded which). The receptor source for this set is a woman aged 40 to 50 who had recovered from COVID-19.

The chain links TRBV21-1 to TRBJ1-6; the table calls TRBD1, which could not be checked here. TRBV21-1 is an annotated pseudogene. The CDR3 covers 18 residues. Here the CDR3 reads CASSKGPRTGGPLVALHF. In nucleotides, the CDR3 is TGTGCCAGCAGCAAAGGGCCCCGGACAGGGGGCCCCTTGGTGGCCCTCCACTTT.

The rearrangement links TRBV5-6 to TRBJ1-6, with 9 nucleotides matching TRBD1. V shed 3 bases and J 9 bases; nucleotides not matched to a gene: 10. CDR3 length equals 16 residues. Germline CDR1 and CDR2: SGHDT and YYEEEE. As DNA, the CDR3 is TGTGCCAGCAGCTACGGGACAGGGAGGAGGGTTTCACCCCTCCACTTT. As protein: CASSYGTGRRVSPLHF.

The V gene is TRBV12-3 or TRBV12-4, the J gene TRBJ2-1; 8 bases map to TRBD2. This CDR3 spans 13 amino acids. Unmatched junction bases numbered 2, after V lost 2 bases and J lost 8 bases. The DNA of the CDR3 is TGTGCCAGCAGTTTATCGGGGGGGGATGAGCAGTTCTTC. It yields the protein CASSLSGGDEQFF.

The chain combines TRBV29-1 with TRBJ2-5; 10 positions agree with TRBD2. The V gene end was trimmed by 5 bases and the J gene end by 5 bases; junction bases not matched to a gene: 5. Germline assignment: CDR1 SQVTM and CDR2 ANQGSEA. There are 13 residues in the CDR3. DNA of the CDR3: TGCAGCGTTAGCGGGAGGGCCCGGGAGACCCAGTACTTC. It translates to CSVSGRARETQYF.

V is TRBV24-1 and J is TRBJ2-7; 10 nucleotides match TRBD2. Germline CDR1 reads KGHDR; CDR2 reads SFDVKD. The CDR3 sequence is 12 residues long. J was trimmed by 6 bases and V by 12 bases; bases with no gene match: 7. CDR3 coding DNA: TGTGCCGCTAGCGGGAGTTTAGGCGAGCAGTACTTC. It yields the protein CAASGSLGEQYF.

This chain uses TRBV5-6 with TRBJ2-3, with 7 bases matching TRBD1. CDR3 length: 15 residues. Germline V lookup: CDR1 SGHDT, CDR2 YYEEEE. Trimming took 3 bases from V and 11 from J; bases not matched to a gene: 15. CDR3: CASSSTLDRDVKQYF. CDR3 in DNA: TGTGCCAGCAGCTCAACTCTAGACAGGGATGTGAAGCAGTATTTT.

The gene calls are TRBV7-2 and TRBJ1-4; TRBD1 matches 8 bases. V shed 4 bases, J shed 4 bases, and the junction held 5 bases outside the gene matches. CDR1 and CDR2 from the germline V gene are SGHTA and FQGNSA. The CDR3 runs to 15 residues. The CDR3 nucleotides are TGTGCCAGCAGCTATGACAGGGGAAGTAATGAAAAACTGTTTTTT. Translated: CASSYDRGSNEKLFF. The whole variable domain, filled in from reference TRBV7-2 and TRBJ1-4, reads GAGVSQSPSNKVTEKGKDVELRCDPISGHTALYWYRQSLGQGLEFLIYFQGNSAPDKSGLPSDRFSAERTGGSVSTLTIQRTQQEDSAVYLCASSYDRGSNEKLFFGSGTQLSVL.

The chain uses TRBV30 and TRBJ1-3, with D possibly TRBD1 on 6 matching bases. V was shortened by 4 bases and J by 4 bases, with 17 bases between the two germline ends. Germline values: CDR1 GTSNPN, CDR2 SVGIG (reference sequence). The CDR3 runs to 15 residues. CDR3: CAWTQAGGWGNTIYF. CDR3 coding DNA: TGTGCCTGGACCCAAGCGGGGGGCTGGGGAAACACCATATATTTT. The full variable domain, in which reference TRBV30 and TRBJ1-3 provide the parts outside the CDR3, is SQTIHQWPATLVQPVGSPLSLECTVEGTSNPNLYWYRQAAGRGLQLLFYSVGIGQISSEVPQNLSASRPQDRQFILSSKKLLLSDSGFYLCAWTQAGGWGNTIYFGEGSWLTVV.

J is TRBJ1-5 and V is TRBV5-1, with TRBD1 identical over 9 bases. After removal of 4 bases from V and 6 bases from J, the junction contained 11 bases not matched to a gene. CDR1 and CDR2 (germline): SGHRS, YFSETQ. This CDR3 is 16 amino acids long. Written as DNA, the CDR3 is TGCGCCAGCAGCCCCTCGGGACAGGGAAGTAGTCAGCCCCAGCATTTT. Protein sequence: CASSPSGQGSSQPQHF.